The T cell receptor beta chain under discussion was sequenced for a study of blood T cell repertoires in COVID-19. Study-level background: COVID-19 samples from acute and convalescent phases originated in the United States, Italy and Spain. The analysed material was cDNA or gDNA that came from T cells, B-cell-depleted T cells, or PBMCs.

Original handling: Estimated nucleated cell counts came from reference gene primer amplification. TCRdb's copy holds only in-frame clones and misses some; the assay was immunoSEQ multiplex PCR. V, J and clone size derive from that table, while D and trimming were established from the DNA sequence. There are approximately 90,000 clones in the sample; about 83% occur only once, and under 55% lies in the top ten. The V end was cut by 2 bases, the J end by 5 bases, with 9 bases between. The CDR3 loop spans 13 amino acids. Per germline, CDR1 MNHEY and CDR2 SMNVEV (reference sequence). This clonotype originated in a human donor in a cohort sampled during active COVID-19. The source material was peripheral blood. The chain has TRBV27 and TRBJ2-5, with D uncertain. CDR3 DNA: TGTGCCAGCAGTTTACAGTTCGGGGAGACCCAGTACTTC. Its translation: CASSLQFGETQYF.